These T cell receptor beta chains were read from a single sample in a study of OX40 agonist ivuxolimab in advanced cancers. Assay used: immunoSEQ multiplex PCR; TCRdb lists only in-frame clones, some missing. In the table there are some 97,000 clones, roughly 90% of which are singletons. The starting material was CD4+ or CD8+ T cells sorted from blood, obtained in a trial of the OX40 agonist ivuxolimab. The receptors originated from an adult with an advanced solid tumor such as melanoma, head and neck, liver or kidney cancer. CDR3s include the opening cysteine and the closing phenylalanine or tryptophan. The order of the fields is J gene, clone size, V gene, D gene, CDR3 protein, CDR3 DNA. A D gene is named only where the DNA matches it firmly. Size is stated for part of the rows, as once, few or many counts, or as a class when the clone is expanded.

TRBJ1-1	few	TRBV29-1	TRBD1	CSGETGEFTEAFF	TGCAGCGGGGAGACAGGGGAATTCACTGAAGCTTTCTTT
TRBJ2-5	NA	TRBV7-9	TRBD2	CASSLGGSFQETQYF	TGTGCCAGCAGCCTCGGGGGGTCTTTCCAAGAGACCCAGTACTTC
TRBJ2-2	NA	TRBV18	NA	CASSPVILRNTGELFF	TGTGCCAGCTCACCAGTTATACTAAGGAACACCGGGGAGCTGTTTTTT
TRBJ2-1	NA	TRBV10-1	NA	CASSGPSVREQFF	TGCGCCAGCAGTGGACCTAGCGTACGTGAGCAGTTCTTC
TRBJ1-5	NA	TRBV4-1	NA	CASSQDVGQPQHF	TGCGCCAGCAGCCAAGACGTAGGTCAGCCCCAGCATTTT
TRBJ2-7	NA	TRBV14	TRBD1	CASSLRQGLLHEQYF	TGTGCCAGCAGCTTGAGACAGGGTCTCCTCCACGAGCAGTACTTC
TRBJ2-7	few	TRBV6-5	NA	CASNGQGYEQYF	TGTGCCAGCAATGGCCAAGGATACGAGCAGTACTTC
TRBJ2-7	NA	TRBV28	TRBD2	CASKGGGASEQYF	TGTGCCAGCAAAGGCGGGGGGGCCTCCGAGCAGTACTTC
TRBJ1-2	few	TRBV13	TRBD1	CASSLGGQGRNYGYTF	TGTGCCAGCAGCTTAGGTGGACAGGGAAGAAACTATGGCTACACCTTC
TRBJ1-4	NA	TRBV2	TRBD1	CASSPDRGLGEKLFF	TGTGCCAGCAGCCCCGACAGGGGGCTGGGTGAAAAACTGTTTTTT
TRBJ1-4	NA	TRBV5-4	TRBD1	CASSAGTGTNEKLFF	TGTGCCAGCAGCGCCGGGACAGGGACTAATGAAAAACTGTTTTTT
TRBJ2-3	NA	TRBV5-1	NA	CASSLGTASTDTQYF	TGCGCCAGCAGCCTGGGGACGGCTAGCACAGATACGCAGTATTTT
TRBJ1-5	NA	TRBV28	NA	CASSYRFSWPQHF	TGTGCCAGCAGTTACCGGTTCAGTTGGCCCCAGCATTTT
TRBJ1-1	once	TRBV6-1	NA	CASYPRGNTEAFF	TGTGCCAGCTACCCTAGGGGGAACACTGAAGCTTTCTTT
TRBJ2-1	NA	TRBV7-9	NA	CASSPTGYNEQFF	TGTGCCAGCAGCCCCACAGGCTACAATGAGCAGTTCTTC
TRBJ1-1	NA	TRBV25-1	NA	CASSRGSEAFF	TGTGCCAGCTCGAGGGGATCTGAAGCTTTCTTT
TRBJ2-7	NA	TRBV4-2	TRBD2	CASSHTSGSYEQYF	TGTGCCAGCAGCCACACTAGCGGCTCCTACGAGCAGTACTTC
TRBJ2-3	NA	TRBV5-1	NA	CASSTADTQYF	TGCGCCAGCAGCACGGCAGATACGCAGTATTTT
TRBJ2-5	NA	TRBV7-2	TRBD2	CASSQPLLAGVKETQYF	TGTGCCAGCAGCCAACCACTACTAGCGGGTGTAAAAGAGACCCAGTACTTC
TRBJ2-1	NA	TRBV5-1	NA	CASSLGQGSNEQFF	TGCGCCAGCAGCTTGGGTCAGGGATCCAATGAGCAGTTCTTC
TRBJ2-3	once	TRBV2	TRBD2	CASRGGGLTDTQYF	TGTGCCAGCAGGGGCGGGGGGCTCACAGATACGCAGTATTTT
TRBJ1-2	NA	TRBV18	NA	CASSHRGGDYGYTF	TGTGCCAGCTCTCACCGCGGGGGCGACTATGGCTACACCTTC
TRBJ2-1	NA	TRBV5-4	NA	CASSSARNNEQFF	TGTGCCAGCAGCTCGGCCAGAAACAATGAGCAGTTCTTC
TRBJ1-4	NA	TRBV4-1	TRBD1	CASSQVAGQGFEKLFF	TGCGCCAGCAGCCAAGTAGCGGGACAGGGTTTTGAAAAACTGTTTTTT
TRBJ1-5	NA	TRBV18	NA	CASSPDPNQPQHF	TGTGCCAGCTCACCAGACCCTAATCAGCCCCAGCATTTT
TRBJ2-1	NA	TRBV7-2	TRBD2	CASSLELAGGPSEQFF	TGTGCCAGCAGCTTAGAACTAGCGGGAGGGCCGAGTGAGCAGTTCTTC
TRBJ1-4	NA	TRBV19	TRBD1	CASSLTGAADEKLFF	TGTGCCAGTAGTTTAACAGGGGCGGCCGATGAAAAACTGTTTTTT
TRBJ2-1	NA	TRBV4-1	NA	CASSQLGGAYNEQFF	TGCGCCAGCAGCCAATTGGGCGGGGCTTACAATGAGCAGTTCTTC
TRBJ2-2	few	TRBV19	NA	CASSIISGTGELFF	TGTGCCAGTAGTATAATCAGCGGCACCGGGGAGCTGTTTTTT
TRBJ2-7	NA	TRBV5-3	NA	CARSRWDKVSYEQYF	TGTGCCAGAAGTAGATGGGATAAAGTCTCCTACGAGCAGTACTTC
TRBJ2-7	once	TRBV6-1	NA	CASSDLTPPGEQYF	TGTGCCAGCAGTGACCTAACACCTCCGGGCGAGCAGTACTTC
TRBJ1-1	NA	TRBV7-9	NA	CASSKTAEAEAFF	TGTGCCAGCAGCAAGACAGCCGAAGCTGAAGCTTTCTTT
TRBJ2-7	NA	TRBV9	NA	CASSVVDREQYF	TGTGCCAGCAGCGTAGTCGACAGGGAGCAGTACTTC
TRBJ1-2	NA	TRBV5-6	NA	CASSLGPTLVYGYTF	TGTGCCAGCAGCTTGGGGCCGACATTGGTCTATGGCTACACCTTC
TRBJ1-6	once	TRBV6-1	TRBD1	CASSDRDRNSPLHF	TGTGCCAGCAGTGACCGGGACAGGAATTCACCCCTCCACTTT
TRBJ2-1	once	TRBV6-5	NA	CASRWQGSSYNEQFF	TGTGCCAGCAGATGGCAGGGTAGCTCCTACAATGAGCAGTTCTTC
TRBJ2-5	NA	TRBV28	NA	CASSFPMAGFRETQYF	TGTGCCAGCAGTTTTCCGATGGCGGGGTTCCGAGAGACCCAGTACTTC
TRBJ2-1	NA	TRBV11-2	TRBD2	CASNIASGGHNEQFF	TGTGCCAGCAATATTGCTAGCGGGGGTCACAATGAGCAGTTCTTC
TRBJ1-2	NA	TRBV5-6	NA	CASSLVGQRNYGYTF	TGTGCCAGCAGCTTGGTTGGACAGAGGAACTATGGCTACACCTTC
TRBJ1-2	NA	TRBV30	TRBD1	CAWSVTGTFNYGYTF	TGTGCCTGGAGTGTGACAGGGACATTTAACTATGGCTACACCTTC
TRBJ1-5	NA	TRBV28	TRBD1	CASKRATGVGNQPQHF	TGTGCCAGCAAGCGTGCTACAGGGGTCGGCAATCAGCCCCAGCATTTT
TRBJ2-1	NA	TRBV10-2	NA	CASRKTRGVNEQFF	TGCGCCAGCAGGAAGACTAGGGGGGTTAATGAGCAGTTCTTC
TRBJ1-2	NA	TRBV21-1	NA	CASSPFYGYTF	TGTGCCAGCAGCCCTTTTTATGGCTACACCTTC
TRBJ1-5	few	TRBV5-1	NA	CASSLGGLSNQPQHF	TGCGCCAGCAGCTTAGGGGGGTTGAGCAATCAGCCCCAGCATTTT
TRBJ1-2	NA	TRBV6-5	NA	CASSYLGGGYTF	TGTGCCAGCAGTTACCTTGGGGGTGGCTACACCTTC
TRBJ2-4	NA	TRBV7-8	TRBD2	CASSLARNSGPANIQYF	TGTGCCAGCAGCTTAGCGCGCAATAGCGGGCCGGCAAACATTCAGTACTTC
TRBJ1-2	once	TRBV19	NA	CASTSAGTPRYGYTF	TGTGCCAGTACGAGCGCCGGGACACCGAGATATGGCTACACCTTC
TRBJ2-2	NA	TRBV5-1	NA	CASSPSWDTGELFF	TGCGCCAGCAGCCCGAGTTGGGACACCGGGGAGCTGTTTTTT
TRBJ1-2	NA	TRBV28	NA	CATSPGAGTKIYGYTF	TGTGCCACCTCACCAGGGGCAGGAACTAAAATCTATGGCTACACCTTC
TRBJ1-4	once	TRBV20-1	NA	CSARTNEKLFF	TGCAGTGCTAGAACTAATGAAAAACTGTTTTTT
TRBJ2-2	NA	TRBV9	TRBD2	CASSVASGGLHRELFF	TGTGCCAGCAGCGTAGCTAGCGGGGGCCTCCACCGGGAGCTGTTTTTT
TRBJ1-4	NA	TRBV28	NA	CASKPPGMPNEKLFF	TGTGCCAGCAAACCCCCCGGGATGCCTAATGAAAAACTGTTTTTT
TRBJ2-2	NA	TRBV11-3	TRBD1	CASSPTGGRGELFF	TGTGCCAGCAGCCCAACAGGGGGCAGGGGGGAGCTGTTTTTT
TRBJ2-3	NA	TRBV7-9	NA	CASSHMSTDTQYF	TGTGCCAGCAGCCACATGAGCACAGATACGCAGTATTTT
TRBJ1-2	NA	TRBV2	NA	CASSVDTPRGYTF	TGTGCCAGCAGTGTGGACACGCCGAGAGGCTACACCTTC